This T cell receptor beta chain was captured by sequencing in a study of Graves' ophthalmopathy and Graves' hyperthyroidism. This clonotype came up many times. What it recognizes is unknown. Ages of hyperthyroidism patients ran from 18 to 65, and their diagnoses were new, under 2 months' duration. Diagnoses were established from clinical symptoms, serum thyroxine, TRAb, thyroid ultrasound and orbital computed tomography. Study conclusions and caveats: Among expanded thyroid clonotypes above 0.001 frequency, most also occurred in blood. With a specificity of roughly 72% and a sensitivity of 70% to 71%, the model predicted ophthalmopathy progression.

TCR beta CDR3 regions were amplified from RNA transcripts. Second-round multiplex PCR came after a first-round RT-PCR that employed HTBI primers. TCRdb used MiXCR to reprocess the multiplex PCR reads, holding one entry per CDR3 protein. The repertoire holds over a million distinct CDR3 sequences, with 35% to 40% as singletons. The sample was peripheral blood or thyroid tissue (not recorded which). The clonotype originates from an adult man with Graves' hyperthyroidism.

The CDR3 sequence: CASSQGAGGGTEAFF. CDR3 coding DNA: TGTGCCAGCAGCCAGGGGGCAGGCGGTGGTACTGAAGCTTTCTTT. The V call is TRBV7-3, the J call TRBJ1-1; the match to TRBD1 covers 8 bases. CDR3 length: 15 amino acids. The ends lost 5 bases at V and 5 bases at J; junction bases unmatched: 10. Germline assignment: CDR1 SGHTA and CDR2 FQGTGA.